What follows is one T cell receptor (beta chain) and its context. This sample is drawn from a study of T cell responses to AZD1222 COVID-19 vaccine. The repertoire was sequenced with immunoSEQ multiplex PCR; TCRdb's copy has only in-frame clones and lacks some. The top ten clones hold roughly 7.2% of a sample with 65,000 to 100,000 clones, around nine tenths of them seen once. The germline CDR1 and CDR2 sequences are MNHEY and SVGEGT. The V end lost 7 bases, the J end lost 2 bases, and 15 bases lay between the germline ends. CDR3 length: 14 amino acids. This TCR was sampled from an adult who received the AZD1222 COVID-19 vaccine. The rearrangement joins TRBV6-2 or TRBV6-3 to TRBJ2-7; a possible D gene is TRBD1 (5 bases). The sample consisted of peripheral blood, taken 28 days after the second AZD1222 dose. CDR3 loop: CASTPHGHTYEQYF. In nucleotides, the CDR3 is TGTGCCAGCACCCCCCACGGACACACCTACGAGCAGTACTTC.